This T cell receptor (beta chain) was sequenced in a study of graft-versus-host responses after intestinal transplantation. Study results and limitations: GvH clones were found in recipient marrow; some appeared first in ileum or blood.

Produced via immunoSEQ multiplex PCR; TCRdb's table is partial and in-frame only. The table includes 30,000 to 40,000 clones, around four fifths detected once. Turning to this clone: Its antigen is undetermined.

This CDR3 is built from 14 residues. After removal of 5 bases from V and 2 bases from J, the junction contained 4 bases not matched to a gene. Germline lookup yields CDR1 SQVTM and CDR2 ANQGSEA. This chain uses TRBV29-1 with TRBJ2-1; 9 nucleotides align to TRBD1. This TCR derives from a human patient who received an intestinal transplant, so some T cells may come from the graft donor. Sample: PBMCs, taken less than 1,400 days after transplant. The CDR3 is CSVLGQGTYNEQFF. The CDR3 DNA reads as TGCAGCGTTTTAGGACAGGGGACCTACAATGAGCAGTTCTTC.